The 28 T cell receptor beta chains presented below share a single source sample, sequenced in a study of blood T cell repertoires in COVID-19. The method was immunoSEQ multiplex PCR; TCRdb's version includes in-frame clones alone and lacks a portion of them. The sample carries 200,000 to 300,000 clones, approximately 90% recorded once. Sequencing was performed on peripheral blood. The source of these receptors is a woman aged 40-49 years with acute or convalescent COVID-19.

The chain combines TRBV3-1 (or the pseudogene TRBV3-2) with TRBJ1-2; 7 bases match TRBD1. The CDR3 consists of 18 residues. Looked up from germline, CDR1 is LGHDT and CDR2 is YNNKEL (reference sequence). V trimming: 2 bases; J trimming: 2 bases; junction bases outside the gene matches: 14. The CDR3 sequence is CASSQKIIQGSWNYGYTF. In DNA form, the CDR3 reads TGTGCCAGCAGCCAAAAAATAATACAGGGGAGTTGGAACTATGGCTACACCTTC.

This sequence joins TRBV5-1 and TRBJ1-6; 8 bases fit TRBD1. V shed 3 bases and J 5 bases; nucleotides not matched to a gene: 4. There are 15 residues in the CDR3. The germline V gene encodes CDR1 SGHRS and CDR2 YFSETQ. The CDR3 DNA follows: TGCGCCAGCAGCTACCGGGACAGGAATAATTCACCCCTCCACTTT. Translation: CASSYRDRNNSPLHF.

The CDR3 loop is CASSDPGGANYGYTF. CDR3 coding DNA: TGTGCCAGCAGCGACCCTGGGGGGGCAAACTATGGCTACACCTTC. The genes are TRBV9 and TRBJ1-2; maybe TRBD1 (6 bases). The CDR3 has 15 amino acids. V was clipped by 3 bases and J by 2 bases, with 14 bases between them. Looked up from germline, CDR1 is SGDLS and CDR2 is YYNGEE.

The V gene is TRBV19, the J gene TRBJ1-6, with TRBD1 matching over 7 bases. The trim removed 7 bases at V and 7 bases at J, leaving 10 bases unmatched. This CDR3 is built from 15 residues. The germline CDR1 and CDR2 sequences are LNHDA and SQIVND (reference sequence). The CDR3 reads CASKDSGGLNSPLHF. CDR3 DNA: TGTGCCAGTAAGGATTCAGGGGGATTGAATTCACCCCTCCACTTT.

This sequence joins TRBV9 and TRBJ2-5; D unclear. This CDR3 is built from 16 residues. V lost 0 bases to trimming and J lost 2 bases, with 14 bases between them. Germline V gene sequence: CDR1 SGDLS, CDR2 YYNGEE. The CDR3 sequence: CASSVGGISRQETQYF. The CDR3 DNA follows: TGTGCCAGCAGCGTAGGAGGTATCTCCCGACAAGAGACCCAGTACTTC.

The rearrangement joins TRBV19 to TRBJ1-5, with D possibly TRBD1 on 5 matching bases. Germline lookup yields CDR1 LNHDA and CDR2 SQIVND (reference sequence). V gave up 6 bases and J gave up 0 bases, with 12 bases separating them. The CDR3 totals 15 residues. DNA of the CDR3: TGTGCCAGTAGAAGGGGAACTTATAGCAATCAGCCCCAGCATTTT. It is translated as CASRRGTYSNQPQHF.

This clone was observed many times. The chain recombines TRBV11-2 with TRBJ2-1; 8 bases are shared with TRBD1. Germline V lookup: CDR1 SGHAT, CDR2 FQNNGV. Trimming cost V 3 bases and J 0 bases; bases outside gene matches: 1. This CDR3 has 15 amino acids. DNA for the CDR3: TGTGCCAGCAGCTTCGGACAGGGCTCCTACAATGAGCAGTTCTTC. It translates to CASSFGQGSYNEQFF.

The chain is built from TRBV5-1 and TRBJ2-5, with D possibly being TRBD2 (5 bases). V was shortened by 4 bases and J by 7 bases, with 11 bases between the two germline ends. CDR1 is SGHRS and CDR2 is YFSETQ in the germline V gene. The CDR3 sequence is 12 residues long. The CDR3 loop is CASSGEGRTQYF. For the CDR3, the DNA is TGCGCCAGCAGCGGCGAGGGTAGGACCCAGTACTTC.

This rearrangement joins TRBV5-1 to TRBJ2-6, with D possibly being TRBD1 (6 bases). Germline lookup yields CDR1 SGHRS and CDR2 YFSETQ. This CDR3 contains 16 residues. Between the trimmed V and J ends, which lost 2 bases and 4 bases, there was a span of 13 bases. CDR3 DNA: TGCGCCAGCAGCTTAACAGGGCTGGACGGGGCCAACGTCCTGACTTTC. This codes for CASSLTGLDGANVLTF.

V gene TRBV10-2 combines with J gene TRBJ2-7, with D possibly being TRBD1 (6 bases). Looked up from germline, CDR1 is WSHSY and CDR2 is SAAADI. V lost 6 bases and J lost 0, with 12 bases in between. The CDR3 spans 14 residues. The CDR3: CASSPGQLSYEQYV. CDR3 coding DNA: TGCGCCAGCAGCCCGGGACAACTCTCCTACGAGCAGTACGTC.

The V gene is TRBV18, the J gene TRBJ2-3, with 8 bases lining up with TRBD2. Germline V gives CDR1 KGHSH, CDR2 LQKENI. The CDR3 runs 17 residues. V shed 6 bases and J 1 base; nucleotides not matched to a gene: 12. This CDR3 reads CASSPSGGPSRTDTQYF. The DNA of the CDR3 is TGTGCCAGCTCCCCGTCGGGGGGGCCGAGTCGCACAGATACGCAGTATTTT.

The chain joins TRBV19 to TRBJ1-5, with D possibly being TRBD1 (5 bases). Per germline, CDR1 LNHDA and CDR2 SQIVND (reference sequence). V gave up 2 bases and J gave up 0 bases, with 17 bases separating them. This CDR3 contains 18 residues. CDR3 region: CASSIQGVLGYSNQPQHF. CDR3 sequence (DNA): TGTGCCAGTAGTATACAGGGCGTCCTGGGTTATAGCAATCAGCCCCAGCATTTT.

CDR3 residues: CASSPERLAGSNEQFF. The DNA of the CDR3 is TGTGCCAGCAGCCCAGAAAGGCTAGCGGGCTCCAATGAGCAGTTCTTC. This chain uses TRBV3-1 (or the pseudogene TRBV3-2) with TRBJ2-1, with TRBD2 matching 8 bases. V shed 4 bases, J shed 6 bases, and the junction held 11 bases outside the gene matches. CDR1 is LGHDT, CDR2 YNNKEL, per germline (reference sequence). The CDR3 sequence is 16 residues long.

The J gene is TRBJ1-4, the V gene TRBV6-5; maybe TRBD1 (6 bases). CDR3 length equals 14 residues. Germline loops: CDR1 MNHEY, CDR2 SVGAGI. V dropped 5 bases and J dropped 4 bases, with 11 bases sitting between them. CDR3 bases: TGTGCCAGCAGTCTACAGGGAAATAATGAAAAACTGTTTTTT. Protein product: CASSLQGNNEKLFF.

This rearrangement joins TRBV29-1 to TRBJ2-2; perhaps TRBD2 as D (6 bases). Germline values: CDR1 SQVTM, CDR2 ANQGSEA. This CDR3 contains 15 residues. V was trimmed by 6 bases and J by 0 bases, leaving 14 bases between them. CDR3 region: CSVGIGGANTGELFF. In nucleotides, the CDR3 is TGCAGCGTCGGGATTGGAGGGGCGAACACCGGGGAGCTGTTTTTT.

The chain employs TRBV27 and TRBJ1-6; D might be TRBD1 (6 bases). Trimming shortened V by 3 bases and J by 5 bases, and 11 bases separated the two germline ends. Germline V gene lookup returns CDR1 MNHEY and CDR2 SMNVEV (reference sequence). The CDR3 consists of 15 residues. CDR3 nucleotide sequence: TGTGCCAGCAGTTTGTTGGGGGCTAATAATTCACCCCTCCACTTT. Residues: CASSLLGANNSPLHF.

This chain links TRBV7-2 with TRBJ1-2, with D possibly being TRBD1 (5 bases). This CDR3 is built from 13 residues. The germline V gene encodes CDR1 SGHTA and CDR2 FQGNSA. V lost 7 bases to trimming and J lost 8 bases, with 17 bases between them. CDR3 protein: CASNLPPGFGYTF. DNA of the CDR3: TGTGCCAGCAACCTCCCCCCAGGGTTCGGCTACACCTTC.

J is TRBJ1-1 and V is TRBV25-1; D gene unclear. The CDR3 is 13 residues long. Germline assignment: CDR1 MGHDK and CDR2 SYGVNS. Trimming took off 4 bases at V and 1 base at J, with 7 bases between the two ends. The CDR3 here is CASSVPGNTEAFF. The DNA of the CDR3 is TGTGCCAGCAGTGTTCCGGGGAACACTGAAGCTTTCTTT.

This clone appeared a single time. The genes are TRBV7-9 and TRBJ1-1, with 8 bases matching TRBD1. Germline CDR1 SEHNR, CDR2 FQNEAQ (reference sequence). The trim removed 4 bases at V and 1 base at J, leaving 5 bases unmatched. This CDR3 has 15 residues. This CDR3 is CASSSWTGSNTEAFF. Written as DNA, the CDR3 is TGTGCCAGCAGCTCGTGGACAGGGTCGAACACTGAAGCTTTCTTT. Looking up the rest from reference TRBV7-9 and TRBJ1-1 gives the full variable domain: DTGVSQNPRHKITKRGQNVTFRCDPISEHNRLYWYRQTLGQGPEFLTYFQNEAQLEKSRLLSDRFSAERPKGSFSTLEIQRTEQGDSAMYLCASSSWTGSNTEAFFGQGTRLTVV.

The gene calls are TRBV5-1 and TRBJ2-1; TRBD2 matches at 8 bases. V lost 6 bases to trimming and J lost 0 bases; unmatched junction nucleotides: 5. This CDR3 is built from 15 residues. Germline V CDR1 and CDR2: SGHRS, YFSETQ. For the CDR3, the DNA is TGCGCCAGCACCCTCGCGGGGGGCTCCTACAATGAGCAGTTCTTC. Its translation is CASTLAGGSYNEQFF.

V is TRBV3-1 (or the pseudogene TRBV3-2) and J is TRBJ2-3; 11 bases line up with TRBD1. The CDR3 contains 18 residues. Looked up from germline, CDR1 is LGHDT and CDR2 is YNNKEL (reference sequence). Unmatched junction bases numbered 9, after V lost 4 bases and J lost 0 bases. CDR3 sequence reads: CASSPRTGGQRSTDTQYF. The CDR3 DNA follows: TGTGCCAGCAGCCCACGGACAGGGGGCCAAAGAAGCACAGATACGCAGTATTTT.

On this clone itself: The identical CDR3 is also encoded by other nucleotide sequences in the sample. The CDR3: CASSLGQGGGYTF. In nucleotides, the CDR3 is TGCGCCAGCAGCTTGGGACAGGGAGGTGGCTACACCTTC. The rearrangement uses TRBV5-1 and TRBJ1-2; TRBD1 matches at 7 bases. Trimming cost V 0 bases and J 7 bases; bases outside gene matches: 3. The CDR3 is 13 amino acids. Germline V gene lookup returns CDR1 SGHRS and CDR2 YFSETQ.

In DNA, the CDR3 is TGTGCCAGCAGTGGGGGCCCTAGCAATCAGCCCCAGCATTTT. It translates to CASSGGPSNQPQHF. V usage is TRBV2 and J usage is TRBJ1-5, with D perhaps TRBD1 (5 bases). Germline CDR1 is SNHLY and CDR2 is FYNNEI. Deletions cut 4 bases from V and 0 bases from J, with 7 bases between. The CDR3 extends over 14 amino acids.

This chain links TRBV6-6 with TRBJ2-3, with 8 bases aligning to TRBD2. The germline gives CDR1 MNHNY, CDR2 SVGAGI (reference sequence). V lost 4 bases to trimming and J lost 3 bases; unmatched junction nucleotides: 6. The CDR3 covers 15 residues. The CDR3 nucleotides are TGTGCCAGCAGTTCAACGGGGGGGCCAACAGATACGCAGTATTTT. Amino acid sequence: CASSSTGGPTDTQYF.

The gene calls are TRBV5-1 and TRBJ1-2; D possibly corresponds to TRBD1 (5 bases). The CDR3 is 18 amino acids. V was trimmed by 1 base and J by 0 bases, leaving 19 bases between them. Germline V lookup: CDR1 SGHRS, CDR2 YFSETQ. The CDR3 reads CASSLWGGMQTANYGYTF. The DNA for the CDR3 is TGCGCCAGCAGCTTGTGGGGGGGTATGCAAACCGCTAACTATGGCTACACCTTC.

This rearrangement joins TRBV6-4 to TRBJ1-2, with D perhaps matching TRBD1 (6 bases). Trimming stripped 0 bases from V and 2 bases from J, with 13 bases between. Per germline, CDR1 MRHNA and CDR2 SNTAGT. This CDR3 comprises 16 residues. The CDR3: CASSDSNQGWNYGYTF. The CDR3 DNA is TGTGCCAGCAGTGACTCGAACCAGGGGTGGAACTATGGCTACACCTTC.

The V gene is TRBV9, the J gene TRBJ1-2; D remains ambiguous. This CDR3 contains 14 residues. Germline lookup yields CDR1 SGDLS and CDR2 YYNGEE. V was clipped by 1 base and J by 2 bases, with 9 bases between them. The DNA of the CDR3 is TGTGCCAGCAGCGTATCGGGGAGCAACTATGGCTACACCTTC. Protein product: CASSVSGSNYGYTF. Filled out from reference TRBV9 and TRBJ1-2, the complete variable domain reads DSGVTQTPKHLITATGQRVTLRCSPRSGDLSVYWYQQSLDQGLQFLIQYYNGEERAKGNILERFSAQQFPDLHSELNLSSLELGDSALYFCASSVSGSNYGYTFGSGTRLTVV.

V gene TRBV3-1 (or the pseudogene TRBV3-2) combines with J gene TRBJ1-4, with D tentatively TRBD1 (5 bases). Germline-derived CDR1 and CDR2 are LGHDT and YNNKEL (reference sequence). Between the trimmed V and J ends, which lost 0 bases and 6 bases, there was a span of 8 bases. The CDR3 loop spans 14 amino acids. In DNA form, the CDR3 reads TGTGCCAGCAGCCAAGAGGAAGGGGATGAAAAACTGTTTTTT. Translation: CASSQEEGDEKLFF.